One and the same sample provided the 3 T cell receptor beta chains below, sequenced in a study of patients and donors after allogeneic stem cell transplantation. TCRdb redid the calling of the RT-PCR reads with MiXCR, one entry per CDR3 protein. The profile shows around 150,000 distinct CDR3 sequences, about two fifths of them singletons. The sample comprised blood, either unsorted or a sorted T cell fraction (not recorded which). These TCRs come from a human donor who was either an allogeneic HSCT recipient or a stem cell or donor lymphocyte infusion donor (not recorded which). It is not recorded whose cells these are; they may come from a transplant donor.

Only a few counts were recorded for this clonotype. The rearrangement uses TRBV20-1 and TRBJ1-5, with D uncertain. The germline V and J ends were trimmed by 6 bases and 0 bases, with 12 bases remaining between them. Germline CDR1 reads DFQATT; CDR2 reads SNEGSKA (reference sequence). There are 14 residues in the CDR3. CDR3 amino acids: CSARAGNSNQPQHF. Here the CDR3 DNA reads TGCAGTGCAAGGGCGGGCAATAGCAATCAGCCCCAGCATTTT.

This rearrangement joins TRBV1 to TRBJ2-5; TRBD2, the table's D call, lacks a check against the DNA. TRBV1 constitutes a pseudogene. There are 15 residues in the CDR3. The CDR3 nucleotides are TGCACCAGCAGCCAACCAGCGGGGCCCCAAGAGACCCAGTACTTC. Translation: CTSSQPAGPQETQYF.

This clonotype was detected a few times. J is TRBJ1-6 and V is TRBV10-3; 9 positions match TRBD1. Germline trimming cut 2 bases from V and 7 bases from J; bases unmatched to any gene: 0. CDR1 is ENHRY, CDR2 SYGVKD, per germline. The CDR3 totals 14 residues. The CDR3 region has the DNA TGTGCCATCAGTGAGACAGGGGGCAATTCACCCCTCCACTTT. Amino acids: CAISETGGNSPLHF.